This T cell receptor beta chain was sequenced during a study of shared clonotypes between healthy human individuals. Study-level results: Unshared clonotypes carried lower generation probabilities than those common to all four donors.

The healthy adult donors were HIV-negative and reported no recent acute infections or vaccinations. The study drew all its donors from Caucasian adults living in Nashville, Tennessee. The split of CD4+ cells yielded CD45RA+ naive and CD45RA-negative memory subsets. The table came from immunoSEQ multiplex PCR; TCRdb's copy has only in-frame clones and leaves some out. The table shows about 1.1 million clones, with around three quarters occurring only once. Per germline, CDR1 SNHLY and CDR2 FYNNEI. Trimming removed 1 base from V and 0 bases from J; junction bases left unmatched: 3. The CDR3 runs to 15 residues. This clone has a handful of counts. What it recognizes is unknown.

The sequence was collected from a young man in good health. Some clones in this sample may be carry-over from other donors' samples. The specimen was memory CD4+ T cells from PBMCs. As for subset: CD45RA-negative fraction. The gene calls are TRBV2 and TRBJ2-7, with 7 bases fitting TRBD2. The CDR3 spells CASSEGRGSSYEQYF. CDR3 nucleotide sequence: TGTGCCAGCAGTGAAGGGCGGGGGAGCTCCTACGAGCAGTACTTC.